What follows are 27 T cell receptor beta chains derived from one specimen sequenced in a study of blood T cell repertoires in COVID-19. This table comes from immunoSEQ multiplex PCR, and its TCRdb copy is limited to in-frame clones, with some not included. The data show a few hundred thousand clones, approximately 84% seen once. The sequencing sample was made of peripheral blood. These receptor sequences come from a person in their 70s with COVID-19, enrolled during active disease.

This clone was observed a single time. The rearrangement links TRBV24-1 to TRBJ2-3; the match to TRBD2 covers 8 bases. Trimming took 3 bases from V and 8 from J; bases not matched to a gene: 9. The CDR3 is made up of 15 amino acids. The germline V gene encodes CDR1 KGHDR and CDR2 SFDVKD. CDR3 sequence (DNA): TGTGCCACCAGTGATCCCGGGAGGGCCAGCGGTACGCAGTATTTT. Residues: CATSDPGRASGTQYF.

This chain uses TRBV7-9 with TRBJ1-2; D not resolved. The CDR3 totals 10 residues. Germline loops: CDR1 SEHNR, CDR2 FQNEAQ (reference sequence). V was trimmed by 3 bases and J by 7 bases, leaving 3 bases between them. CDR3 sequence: CASSLRGYTF. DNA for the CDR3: TGTGCCAGCAGCTTGCGTGGCTACACCTTC.

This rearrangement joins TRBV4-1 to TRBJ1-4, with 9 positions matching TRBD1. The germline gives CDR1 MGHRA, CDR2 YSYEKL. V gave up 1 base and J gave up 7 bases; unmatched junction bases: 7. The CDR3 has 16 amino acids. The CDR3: CASSQALGGQGEKLFF. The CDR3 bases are TGCGCCAGCAGCCAAGCATTGGGGGGACAGGGTGAAAAACTGTTTTTT.

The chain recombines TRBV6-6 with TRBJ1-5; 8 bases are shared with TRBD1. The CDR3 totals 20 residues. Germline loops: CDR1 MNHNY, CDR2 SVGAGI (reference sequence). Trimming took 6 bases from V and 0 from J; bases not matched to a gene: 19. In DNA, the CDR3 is TGTGCCAGCAGCGTTCCTTGGGGACAGGTTCATCAAGATAGCAATCAGCCCCAGCATTTT. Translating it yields CASSVPWGQVHQDSNQPQHF.

The CDR3 is CASREAGASNEKLFF. The CDR3 DNA sequence: TGTGCCAGTAGAGAGGCGGGGGCTTCTAATGAAAAACTGTTTTTT. The chain has TRBV19 and TRBJ1-4, with D maybe TRBD1 (6 bases). The CDR3 runs to 15 residues. The germline CDR1 and CDR2 sequences are LNHDA and SQIVND (reference sequence). V was trimmed by 6 bases and J by 3 bases, leaving 14 bases between them.

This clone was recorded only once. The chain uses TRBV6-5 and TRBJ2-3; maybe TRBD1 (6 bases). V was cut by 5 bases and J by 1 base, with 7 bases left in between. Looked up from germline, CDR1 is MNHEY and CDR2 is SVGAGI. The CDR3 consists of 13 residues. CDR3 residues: CASSRQGTDTQYF. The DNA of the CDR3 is TGTGCCAGCAGTAGACAGGGCACAGATACGCAGTATTTT.

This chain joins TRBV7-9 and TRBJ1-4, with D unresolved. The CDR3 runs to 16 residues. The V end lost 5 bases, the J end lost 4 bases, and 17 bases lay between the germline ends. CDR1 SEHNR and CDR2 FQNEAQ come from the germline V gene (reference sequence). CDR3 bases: TGTGCCAGCAGCCTCCTGGTCGGAGGGAGTAATGAAAAACTGTTTTTT. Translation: CASSLLVGGSNEKLFF.

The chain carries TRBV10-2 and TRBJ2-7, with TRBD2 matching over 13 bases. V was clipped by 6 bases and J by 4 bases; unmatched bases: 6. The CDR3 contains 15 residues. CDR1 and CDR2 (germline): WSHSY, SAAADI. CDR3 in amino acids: CASRLAGGFGYEQYF. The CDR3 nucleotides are TGCGCCAGCAGACTAGCGGGGGGGTTCGGTTACGAGCAGTACTTC.

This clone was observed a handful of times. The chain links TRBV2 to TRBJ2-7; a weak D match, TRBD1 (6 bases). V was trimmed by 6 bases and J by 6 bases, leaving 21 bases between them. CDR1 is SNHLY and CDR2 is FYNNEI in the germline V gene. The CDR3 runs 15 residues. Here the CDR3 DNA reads TGTGCCAGCAGCCCAAACCTTGGACAGTTTGGCGAGCAGTACTTC. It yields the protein CASSPNLGQFGEQYF.

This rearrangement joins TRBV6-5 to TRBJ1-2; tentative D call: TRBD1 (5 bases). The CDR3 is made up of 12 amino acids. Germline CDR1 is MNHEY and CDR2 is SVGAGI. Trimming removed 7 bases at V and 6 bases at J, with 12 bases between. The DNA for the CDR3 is TGTGCCAGCACCGAGGTAGGGGATGGCTACACCTTC. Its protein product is CASTEVGDGYTF.

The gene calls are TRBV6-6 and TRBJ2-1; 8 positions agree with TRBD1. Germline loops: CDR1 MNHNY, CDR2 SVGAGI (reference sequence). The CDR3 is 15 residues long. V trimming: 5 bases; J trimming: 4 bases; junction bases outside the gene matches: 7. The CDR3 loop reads CASSLRDRNYNEQFF. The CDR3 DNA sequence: TGTGCCAGCAGTCTCCGGGACAGGAATTACAATGAGCAGTTCTTC.

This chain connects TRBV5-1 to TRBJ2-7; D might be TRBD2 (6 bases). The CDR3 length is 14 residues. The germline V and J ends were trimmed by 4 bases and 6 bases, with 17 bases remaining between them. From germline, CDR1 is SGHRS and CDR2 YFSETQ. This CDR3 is CASSGQPGTPEQYF. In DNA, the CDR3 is TGCGCCAGCAGCGGCCAACCCGGGACTCCCGAGCAGTACTTC.

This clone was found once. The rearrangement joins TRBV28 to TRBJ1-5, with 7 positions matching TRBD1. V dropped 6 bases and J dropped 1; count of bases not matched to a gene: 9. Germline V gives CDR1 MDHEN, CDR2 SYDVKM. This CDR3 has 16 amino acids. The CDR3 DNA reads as TGTGCCAGCAGACTTACTGGGACAGTCAGCAATCAGCCCCAGCATTTT. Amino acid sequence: CASRLTGTVSNQPQHF.

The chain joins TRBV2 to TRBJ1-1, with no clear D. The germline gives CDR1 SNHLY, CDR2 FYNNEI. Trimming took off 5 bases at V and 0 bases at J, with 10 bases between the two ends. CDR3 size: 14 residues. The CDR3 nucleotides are TGTGCCAGCAGTATTGAACGGGTGAACACTGAAGCTTTCTTT. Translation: CASSIERVNTEAFF. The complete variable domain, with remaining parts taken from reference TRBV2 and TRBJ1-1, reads EPEVTQTPSHQVTQMGQEVILRCVPISNHLYFYWYRQILGQKVEFLVSFYNNEISEKSEIFDDQFSVERPDGSNFTLKIRSTKLEDSAMYFCASSIERVNTEAFFGQGTRLTVV.

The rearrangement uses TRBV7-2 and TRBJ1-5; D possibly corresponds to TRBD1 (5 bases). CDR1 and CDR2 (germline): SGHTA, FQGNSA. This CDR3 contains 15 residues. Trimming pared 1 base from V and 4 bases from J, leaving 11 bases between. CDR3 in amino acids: CASSLGGTGNQPQHF. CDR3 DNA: TGTGCCAGCAGCTTAGGCGGGACGGGGAATCAGCCCCAGCATTTT.

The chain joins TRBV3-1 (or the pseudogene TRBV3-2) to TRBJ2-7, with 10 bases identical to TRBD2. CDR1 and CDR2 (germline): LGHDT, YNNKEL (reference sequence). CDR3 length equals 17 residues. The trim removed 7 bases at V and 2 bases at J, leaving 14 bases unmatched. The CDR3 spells CASKAGSGTSETYEQYF. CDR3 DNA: TGTGCCAGCAAGGCCGGCTCCGGGACTAGCGAGACCTACGAGCAGTACTTC.

The CDR3 DNA sequence: TGTGCCAGCAGACGACAGGGGGCTTATGGCTACACCTTC. This sequence encodes CASRRQGAYGYTF. J is TRBJ1-2 and V is TRBV3-1 (or the pseudogene TRBV3-2); TRBD1 matches at 10 bases. CDR1 and CDR2 (germline): LGHDT, YNNKEL (reference sequence). J lost 5 bases, V lost 6 bases, and 3 bases had no gene match. This CDR3 spans 13 amino acids.

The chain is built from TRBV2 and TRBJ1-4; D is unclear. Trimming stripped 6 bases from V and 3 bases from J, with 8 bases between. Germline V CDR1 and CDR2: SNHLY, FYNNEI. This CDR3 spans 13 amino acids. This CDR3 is CASRRGANEKLFF. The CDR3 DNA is TGTGCCAGCAGACGGGGAGCTAATGAAAAACTGTTTTTT.

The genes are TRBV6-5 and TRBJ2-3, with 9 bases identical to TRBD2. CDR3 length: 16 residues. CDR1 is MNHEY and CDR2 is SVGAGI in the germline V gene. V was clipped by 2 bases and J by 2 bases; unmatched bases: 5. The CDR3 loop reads CASSYGLAGTTDTQYF. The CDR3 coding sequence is TGTGCCAGCAGTTACGGCCTAGCGGGGACCACAGATACGCAGTATTTT.

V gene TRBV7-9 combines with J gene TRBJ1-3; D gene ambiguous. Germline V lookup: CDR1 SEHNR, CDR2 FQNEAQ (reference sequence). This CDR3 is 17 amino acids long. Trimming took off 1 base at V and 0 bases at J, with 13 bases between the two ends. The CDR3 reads CASSLEAAWSSGNTIYF. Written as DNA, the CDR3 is TGTGCCAGCAGCTTAGAGGCAGCGTGGAGCTCTGGAAACACCATATATTTT.

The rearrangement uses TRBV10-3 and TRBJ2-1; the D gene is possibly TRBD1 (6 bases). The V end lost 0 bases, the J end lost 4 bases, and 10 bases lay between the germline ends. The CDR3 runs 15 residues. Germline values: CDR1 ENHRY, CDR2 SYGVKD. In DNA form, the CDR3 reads TGTGCCATCAGTGAGTCGCAGGACAGTTACAATGAGCAGTTCTTC. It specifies CAISESQDSYNEQFF.

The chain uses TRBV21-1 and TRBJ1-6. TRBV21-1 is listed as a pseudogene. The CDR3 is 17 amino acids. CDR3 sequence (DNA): TGTGCCAGCTTCCCGTCACTGGAGAGCTCCTATAATTCACCCCTCCACTTT. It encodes CASFPSLESSYNSPLHF.

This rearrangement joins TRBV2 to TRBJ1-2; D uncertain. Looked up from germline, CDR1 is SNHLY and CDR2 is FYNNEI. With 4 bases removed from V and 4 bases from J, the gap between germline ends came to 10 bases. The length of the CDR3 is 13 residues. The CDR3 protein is CASSAGRGYGYTF. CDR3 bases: TGTGCCAGCAGTGCCGGTCGTGGCTATGGCTACACCTTC.

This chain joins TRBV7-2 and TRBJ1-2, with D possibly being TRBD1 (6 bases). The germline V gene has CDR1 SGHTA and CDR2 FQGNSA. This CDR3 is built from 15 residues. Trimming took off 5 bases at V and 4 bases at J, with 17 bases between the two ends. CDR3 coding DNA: TGTGCCAGCAGCCCGCCGACAGGCCGTTCCTATGGCTACACCTTC. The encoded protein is CASSPPTGRSYGYTF.

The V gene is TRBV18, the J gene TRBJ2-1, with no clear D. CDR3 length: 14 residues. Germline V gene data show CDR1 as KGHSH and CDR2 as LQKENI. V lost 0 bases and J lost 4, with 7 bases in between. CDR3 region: CASSPPLQYNEQFF. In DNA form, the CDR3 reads TGTGCCAGCTCACCACCCCTCCAGTACAATGAGCAGTTCTTC.

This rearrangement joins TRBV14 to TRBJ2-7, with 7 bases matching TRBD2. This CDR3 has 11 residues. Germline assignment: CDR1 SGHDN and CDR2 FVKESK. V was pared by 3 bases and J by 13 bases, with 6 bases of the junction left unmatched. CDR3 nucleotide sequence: TGTGCCAGCAGCCACGGGCGGGAGTTTTACTTC. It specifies CASSHGREFYF.

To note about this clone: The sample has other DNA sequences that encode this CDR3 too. The CDR3 reads CASSLAGVGTNEKLFF. CDR3 DNA: TGTGCCAGCAGCTTGGCGGGGGTTGGAACTAATGAAAAACTGTTTTTT. The V and J genes are TRBV5-6 and TRBJ1-4, with a weak D call TRBD1 (5 bases). The V gene's germline CDR1 is SGHDT and CDR2 YYEEEE. This CDR3 is built from 16 residues. V was cut by 0 bases and J by 1 base, with 10 bases left in between.